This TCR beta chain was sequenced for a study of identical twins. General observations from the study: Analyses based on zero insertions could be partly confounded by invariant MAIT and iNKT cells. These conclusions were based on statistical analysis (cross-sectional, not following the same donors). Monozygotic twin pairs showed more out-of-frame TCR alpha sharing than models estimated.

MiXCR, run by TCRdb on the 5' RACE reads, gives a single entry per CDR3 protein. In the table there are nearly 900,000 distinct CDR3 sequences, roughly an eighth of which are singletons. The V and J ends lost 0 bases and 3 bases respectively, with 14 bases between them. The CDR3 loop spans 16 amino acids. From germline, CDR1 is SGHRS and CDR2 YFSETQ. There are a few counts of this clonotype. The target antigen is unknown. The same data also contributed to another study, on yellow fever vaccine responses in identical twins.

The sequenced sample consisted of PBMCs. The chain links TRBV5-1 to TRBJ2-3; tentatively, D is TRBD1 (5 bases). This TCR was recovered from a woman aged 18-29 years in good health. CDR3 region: CASSLDRRAATDTQYF. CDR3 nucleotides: TGCGCCAGCAGCTTGGATCGCAGGGCGGCGACAGATACGCAGTATTTT. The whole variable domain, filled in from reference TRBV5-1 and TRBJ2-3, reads KAGVTQTPRYLIKTRGQQVTLSCSPISGHRSVSWYQQTPGQGLQFLFEYFSETQRNKGNFPGRFSGRQFSNSRSEMNVSTLELGDSALYLCASSLDRRAATDTQYFGPGTRLTVL.